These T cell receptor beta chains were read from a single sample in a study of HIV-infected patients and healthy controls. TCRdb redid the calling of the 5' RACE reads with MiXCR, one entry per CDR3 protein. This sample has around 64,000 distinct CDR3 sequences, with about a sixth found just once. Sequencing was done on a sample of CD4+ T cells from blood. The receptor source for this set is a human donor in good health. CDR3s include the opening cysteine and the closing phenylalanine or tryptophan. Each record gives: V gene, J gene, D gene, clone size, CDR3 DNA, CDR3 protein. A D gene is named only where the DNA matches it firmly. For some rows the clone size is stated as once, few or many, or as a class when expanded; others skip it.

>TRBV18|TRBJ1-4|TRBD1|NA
TGTGCCAGCTCAACGGGGGACAGCATTAATGAAAAACTGTTTTTT
CASSTGDSINEKLFF
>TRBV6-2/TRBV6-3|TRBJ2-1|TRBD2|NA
TGTGCCAGCGCCACAGGGACTAGCGGGGGACCGTACAATGAGCAGTTCTTC
CASATGTSGGPYNEQFF
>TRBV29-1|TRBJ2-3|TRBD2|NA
TGCAGCGTTGAGATGGCGGGAGAGACAGATACGCAGTATTTT
CSVEMAGETDTQYF
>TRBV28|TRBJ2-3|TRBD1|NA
TGTGCCAGCAGTTTCCCCACCCATCAGGACAGGGTAGACACAGATACGCAGTATTTT
CASSFPTHQDRVDTDTQYF
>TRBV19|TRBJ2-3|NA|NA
TGTGCCAGTAGGTTTAGGGGCACAGATACGCAGTATTTT
CASRFRGTDTQYF
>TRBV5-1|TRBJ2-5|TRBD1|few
TGCGCCAGCAGAAGGACAGGGCAAGAGACCCAGTACTTC
CASRRTGQETQYF
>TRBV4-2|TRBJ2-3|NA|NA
TGTGCCAGCAGGTCGGGAATAGGCACACACACAGATACGCAGTATTTT
CASRSGIGTHTDTQYF
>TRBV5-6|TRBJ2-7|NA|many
TGTGCCAGCAGCTGGACCCAACTCCGGGACAAGTACTTC
CASSWTQLRDKYF
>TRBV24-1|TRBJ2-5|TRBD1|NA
TGTGCCACCAGTGCTGGTGGGACAGGGGGTCAAGAGACCCAGTACTTC
CATSAGGTGGQETQYF
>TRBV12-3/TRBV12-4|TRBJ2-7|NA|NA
TGTGCCAGCAGTCTCCGGGGGCCCTACGAGCAGTACTTC
CASSLRGPYEQYF
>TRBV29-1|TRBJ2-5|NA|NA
TGCAGCGTTGATGGGGGGGCGCTTCGAGAGACCCAGTACTTC
CSVDGGALRETQYF
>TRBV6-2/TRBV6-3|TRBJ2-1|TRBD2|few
TGTGCCAGCAGCCCCGGGGGGAGAGGCAATGAGCAGTTCTTC
CASSPGGRGNEQFF
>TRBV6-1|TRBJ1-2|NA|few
TGTGCCAGCAGTGAATTTACCTATGGCTACACCTTC
CASSEFTYGYTF
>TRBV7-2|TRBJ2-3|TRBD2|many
TGTGCCAGCAGCTTAAGTCCGGGAGGGCTGGATACGCAGTATTTT
CASSLSPGGLDTQYF
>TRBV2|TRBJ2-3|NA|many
TGTGCCAGCAAGGGAGCCGGTGCGGGCACAGATACGCAGTATTTT
CASKGAGAGTDTQYF
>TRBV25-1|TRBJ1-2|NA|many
TGTGCCAGCAGCTCCGGGCGAACCTATGGCTACACCTTC
CASSSGRTYGYTF
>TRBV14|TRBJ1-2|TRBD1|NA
TGTGCCAGCAGTCCACCCCGGACAGGTGCTGGCTACACCTTC
CASSPPRTGAGYTF
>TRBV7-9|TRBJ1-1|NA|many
TGTGCCAGCAGCTCACCGGTGGGGGGCCGGACTGAAGCTTTCTTT
CASSSPVGGRTEAFF
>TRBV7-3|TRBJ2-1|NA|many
TGTGCCAGCCGGGGGCGCAATGAGCAGTTCTTC
CASRGRNEQFF
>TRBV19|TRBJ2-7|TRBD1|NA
TGTGCCAGTAGTACCTACAGGGGTTACTACGAGCAGTACTTC
CASSTYRGYYEQYF
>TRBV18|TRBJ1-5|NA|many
TGTGCCAGCTCACCAGAGCAGGGAGGGATCAATCAGCCCCAGCATTTT
CASSPEQGGINQPQHF
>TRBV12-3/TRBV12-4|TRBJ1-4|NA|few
TGTGCCAGCAGTTCTCACGGGGGAGGGGAAAAACTGTTTTTT
CASSSHGGGEKLFF
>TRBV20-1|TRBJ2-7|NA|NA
TGCAGTGCTTCCCCCGGGGGCTACGAGCAGTACTTC
CSASPGGYEQYF
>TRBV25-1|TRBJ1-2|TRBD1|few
TGTGCCAGCAGTGAATTGGCAGGGGGTGCCGTTGGCTATGGCTACACCTTC
CASSELAGGAVGYGYTF
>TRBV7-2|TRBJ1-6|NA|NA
TGTGCCAGCAGCACAACCTTTAATTCACCCCTCCACTTT
CASSTTFNSPLHF
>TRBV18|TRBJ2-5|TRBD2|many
TGTGCCAGCTCACCAATAGCGGGAGAGACCCAGTACTTC
CASSPIAGETQYF
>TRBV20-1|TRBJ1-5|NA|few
TGCAGTGCTAGAGATCGGCATCAGCCCCAGCATTTT
CSARDRHQPQHF
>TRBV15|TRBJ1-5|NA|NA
TGTGCCACCAGCAGAGAAATCAGCGCCGGGACGCGCAATCAGCCCCAGCATTTT
CATSREISAGTRNQPQHF
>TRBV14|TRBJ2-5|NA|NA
TGTGCCAGCAGCCAGGAAGAGACCCAGTACTTC
CASSQEETQYF
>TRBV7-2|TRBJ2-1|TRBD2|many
TGTGCCAGCAGCAGGACTAGCGGCATCAATGAGCAGTTCTTC
CASSRTSGINEQFF
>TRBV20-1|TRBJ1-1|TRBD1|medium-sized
TGCAGTGCAACCACGTACAGGGGGGACACTGAAGCTTTCTTT
CSATTYRGDTEAFF
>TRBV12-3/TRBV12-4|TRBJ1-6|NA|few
TGTGCCAGCAGCACTAATTCACCCCTCCACTTT
CASSTNSPLHF
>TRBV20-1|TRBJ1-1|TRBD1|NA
TGCAGTGCTATGAACAGGGGGCCATGGAGTTATGCTTTCTTT
CSAMNRGPWSYAFF
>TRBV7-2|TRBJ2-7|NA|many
TGTGCCAGCAGCTCAAACAGCCGGGGAGAGCAGTACTTC
CASSSNSRGEQYF